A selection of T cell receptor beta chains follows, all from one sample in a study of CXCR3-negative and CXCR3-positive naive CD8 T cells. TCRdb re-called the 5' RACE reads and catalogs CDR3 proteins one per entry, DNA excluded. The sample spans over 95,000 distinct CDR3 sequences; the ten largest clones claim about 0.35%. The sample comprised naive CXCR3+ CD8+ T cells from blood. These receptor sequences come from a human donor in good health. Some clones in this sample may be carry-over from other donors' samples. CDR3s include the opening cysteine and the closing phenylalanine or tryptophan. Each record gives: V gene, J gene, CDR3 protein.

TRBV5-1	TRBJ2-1	CASSADLNNEQFF
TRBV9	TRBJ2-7	CASSPRDRGRSYEQYF
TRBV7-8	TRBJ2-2	CASSLAGWREWLFF
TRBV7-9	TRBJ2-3	CASSFGDTSTDTQYF
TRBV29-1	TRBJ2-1	CSVEHYNEQFF
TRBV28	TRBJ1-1	CASSFGAAMNTEAFF
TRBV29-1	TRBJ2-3	CSVEDQARGWWADMQYF
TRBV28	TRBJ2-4	CASSLPGTKNIQYF
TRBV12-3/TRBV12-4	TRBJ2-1	CASSSLAGGDEQFF
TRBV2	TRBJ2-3	CASTPAAFTDTQYF
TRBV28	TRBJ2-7	CASRTTGGPFPYEQYF
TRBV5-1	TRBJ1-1	CASSLDANTEAFF
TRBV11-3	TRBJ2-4	CASSLLREGTKNIQYF
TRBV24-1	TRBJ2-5	CATSAGIQETQYF
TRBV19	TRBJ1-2	CASSSQFGIPGLGYTF
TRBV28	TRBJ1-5	CASSLTVHSNQPQHF
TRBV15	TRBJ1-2	CATSRANLGQVGYTF
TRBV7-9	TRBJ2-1	CASSSLAGEHNEQFF
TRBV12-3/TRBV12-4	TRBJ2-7	CASSEATGTASYEQYF
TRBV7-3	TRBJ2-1	CASSLKLGSDEQFF
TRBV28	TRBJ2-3	CASSLSGSIGDTQYF
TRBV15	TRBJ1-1	CATSSWGKNTEAFF
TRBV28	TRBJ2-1	CASSLGTGFLEEQFF
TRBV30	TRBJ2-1	CAWSDLQGVRYNEQFF
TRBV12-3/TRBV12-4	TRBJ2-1	CASSFSSGVVNEQFF
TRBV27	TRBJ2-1	CASSFGGLAGDNEQFF
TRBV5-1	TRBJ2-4	CASSYGPYQRRAKNIQYF
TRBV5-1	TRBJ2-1	CASSWVRSGFRNEQFF
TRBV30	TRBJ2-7	CAWSGQGYEQYF
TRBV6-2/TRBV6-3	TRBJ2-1	CASSNDTRTGGGEQFF
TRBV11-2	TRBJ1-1	CASSPFGQGATEAFF
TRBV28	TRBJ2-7	CASSLGTGKPYEQYF
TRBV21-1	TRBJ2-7	CASSKNSNSGGVSYEQYF
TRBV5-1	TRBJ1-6	CASSLEGLNSPLHF
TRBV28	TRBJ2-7	CASSFPQSYEQYF
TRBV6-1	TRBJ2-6	CASFLAAGANVLTF
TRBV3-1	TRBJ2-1	CASSPKTLTSYNEQFF
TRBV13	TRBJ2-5	CASSFVTGGNEQFF
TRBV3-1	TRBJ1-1	CASSQRRNTEAFF
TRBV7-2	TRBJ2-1	CASSPGLSQEQFF
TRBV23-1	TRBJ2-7	CASSQTLLAGETYEQYF
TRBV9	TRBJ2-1	CASSVIAGDYNEQFF
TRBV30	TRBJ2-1	CAWRGLAGYNEQFF
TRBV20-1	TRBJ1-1	CSARVTRGNTEAFF
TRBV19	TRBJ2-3	CASSIGDRGRPDTQYF
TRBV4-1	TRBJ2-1	CASSQDRGGGAIEQFF
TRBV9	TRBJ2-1	CASSFGLGGNEQFF
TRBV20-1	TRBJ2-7	CSARGLTLHSYEQYF
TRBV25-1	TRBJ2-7	CASSEGITYEQYF
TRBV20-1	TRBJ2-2	CSAIRDYRTGELFF
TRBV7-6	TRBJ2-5	CASSLAPLADQETQYF
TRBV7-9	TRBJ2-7	CASSPPTGGIGEQYF
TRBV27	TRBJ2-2	CASSWTLNTGELFF
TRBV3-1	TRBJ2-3	CASSQGRWEDTQYF
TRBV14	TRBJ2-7	CASSQVSPGDRTYEQYF
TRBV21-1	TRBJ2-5	CASSKWRDSRQETQYF
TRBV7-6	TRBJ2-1	CASSLRQGPSYNEQFF